This section outlines one T cell receptor (beta chain) sequence together with its context. Germline V gene sequence: CDR1 SQVTM, CDR2 ANQGSEA. This CDR3 has 14 residues. Trimming took off 4 bases at V and 3 bases at J, with 15 bases between the two ends. This specimen belongs to a study of CD8+ T cells in alopecia areata. RNA, once extracted, was reverse transcribed into cDNA for use as the sequencing template. Method: immunoSEQ multiplex PCR; TCRdb's copy keeps in-frame clones and lacks some. This sample has about 180,000 clones, with 67% found just once. The sequence came from a human donor with alopecia areata. Specimen: CD8+ T cells sorted from blood, collected at week 0. The chain joins TRBV29-1 to TRBJ1-2; possibly TRBD1 for D (5 bases). The CDR3 DNA sequence: TGCAGCGTTGTTTCGGCAGGGCCCGACTATGGCTACACCTTC. Translation gives CSVVSAGPDYGYTF.